The clone carrying this T cell receptor (beta chain) was seen a few times. Its antigen is unidentified. This entry is derived from a study of T cells after yellow fever vaccination. Whole-study results and caveats: Peaking on day 5 versus 15, the secondary response was faster but weaker. Contamination by abundant bulk-population clonotypes could be present in FACS-sorted repertoires.

Germline loops: CDR1 SGHRS, CDR2 YFSETQ. This CDR3 is built from 15 residues. V gave up 2 bases and J gave up 0 bases, with 9 bases separating them. TCRdb processed the 5' RACE reads anew with MiXCR; each CDR3 protein has one entry. The table records about 400,000 distinct CDR3 sequences, roughly 6.1% of them present only once. This chain links TRBV5-1 with TRBJ2-1; D is uncertain. The clonotype originates from a man aged 30 to 45 who received the YFV17D yellow fever vaccine. This specimen was PBMCs, taken 5 days after the yellow fever booster vaccination. Here the CDR3 DNA reads TGCGCCAGCAGCTTCGAGGCCAGCTCCTACAATGAGCAGTTCTTC. This translates into CASSFEASSYNEQFF.